This passage covers 22 T cell receptor beta chains from one sample sequenced in a study of cytomegalovirus exposure and HLA in healthy donors. The primer mix had 60 Vbeta and 13 Jbeta primers. The method was immunoSEQ multiplex PCR; TCRdb's version includes in-frame clones alone and lacks a portion of them. The table records more than 90,000 clones, 77% of them present only once. Input material: PBMCs. These receptors all come from a female donor in good health and CMV-seronegative.

The chain couples TRBV6-5 to TRBJ2-1, with TRBD1 matching 10 bases. CDR1 is MNHEY and CDR2 is SVGAGI in the germline V gene. V shed 4 bases and J 4 bases; nucleotides not matched to a gene: 4. The CDR3 has 15 residues. The DNA for the CDR3 is TGTGCCAGCAGTTTAGGACAGGGGGGGTACAATGAGCAGTTCTTC. It encodes CASSLGQGGYNEQFF.

The chain joins TRBV7-9 to TRBJ2-5; TRBD1 aligns across 9 bases. The better agreement between TRBJ2-7 and the DNA end casts doubt on the J call. CDR3 length equals 16 residues. In germline, CDR1 is SEHNR, CDR2 FQNEAQ (reference sequence). The CDR3 loop reads CASSFYRGLSSYEQYF. As DNA, the CDR3 is TGTGCCAGCAGCTTTTACAGGGGGCTCAGCTCCTACGAGCAGTACTTC.

The chain recombines TRBV2 with TRBJ2-3; 13 bases match TRBD2. CDR1 and CDR2 (germline): SNHLY, FYNNEI. V gave up 7 bases and J gave up 3 bases; unmatched junction bases: 4. The CDR3 is 15 amino acids. The CDR3 loop is CASKALAGGTDTQYF. DNA of the CDR3: TGTGCCAGCAAGGCACTAGCGGGGGGGACAGATACGCAGTATTTT.

The chain employs TRBV7-3 and TRBJ2-2, with D tentatively TRBD2 (5 bases). V lost 1 base, J lost 6 bases, and 9 bases lay in between. The CDR3 extends over 14 amino acids. Germline lookup yields CDR1 SGHTA and CDR2 FQGTGA. The CDR3 is CASSLRGSAGELFF. CDR3 DNA: TGTGCCAGCAGCTTAAGAGGGTCCGCCGGGGAGCTGTTTTTT.

V is TRBV29-1 and J is TRBJ1-4; 7 positions agree with TRBD1. Germline V gene lookup returns CDR1 SQVTM and CDR2 ANQGSEA. CDR3 length: 12 amino acids. Losses at the gene ends were 4 bases for V and 8 bases for J; bases not matched to a gene: 4. Here the CDR3 reads CSVGQGTEKLFF. The CDR3 DNA follows: TGCAGCGTTGGACAGGGAACCGAAAAACTGTTTTTT.

V usage is TRBV4-1 and J usage is TRBJ2-7; 9 nucleotides line up with TRBD1. The V segment lost 4 bases and the J segment 3 bases; nucleotides outside the gene matches: 10. Germline assignment: CDR1 MGHRA and CDR2 YSYEKL. This CDR3 is built from 16 residues. CDR3 DNA sequence: TGCGCCAGCAGCCGCGCCGGGACAGGGAGTTTCTACGAGCAGTACTTC. This sequence encodes CASSRAGTGSFYEQYF.

This chain connects TRBV6-4 to TRBJ1-2, with D possibly matching TRBD1 (5 bases). In germline, CDR1 is MRHNA, CDR2 SNTAGT. The CDR3 runs to 14 residues. With 2 bases removed from V and 8 bases from J, the gap between germline ends came to 15 bases. CDR3 protein: CASSDGQGSIGYTF. DNA for the CDR3: TGTGCCAGCAGTGACGGGCAGGGATCAATCGGCTACACCTTC.

The CDR3 spells CASSLGRTGYTF. Here the CDR3 DNA reads TGCGCCAGCAGCTTGGGGAGGACGGGCTACACCTTC. This chain uses TRBV5-1 with TRBJ1-2; D is undetermined. V lost 0 bases and J lost 8, with 8 bases in between. CDR1 and CDR2 from the germline V gene are SGHRS and YFSETQ. This CDR3 comprises 12 residues.

This chain connects TRBV2 to TRBJ2-5; TRBD2 aligns across 13 bases. Germline CDR1 is SNHLY and CDR2 is FYNNEI. Losses at the gene ends were 6 bases for V and 7 bases for J; bases not matched to a gene: 11. This CDR3 comprises 16 residues. The CDR3 loop reads CASRGSGTSGATTQYF. The CDR3 coding sequence is TGTGCCAGCAGGGGTAGCGGGACTAGCGGGGCTACGACCCAGTACTTC.

The chain combines TRBV7-8 with TRBJ2-5, with D possibly being TRBD2 (6 bases). The CDR3 sequence is 16 residues long. V lost 2 bases, J lost 2 bases, and 15 bases lay in between. The germline CDR1 and CDR2 sequences are SGHVS and FQNEAQ. Written as DNA, the CDR3 is TGTGCCAGCAGCTTACGGGACCCAGGGACTCAAGAGACCCAGTACTTC. As protein: CASSLRDPGTQETQYF.

Here the CDR3 DNA reads TGTGCCAGCAGCTCCTCCGGAGACAGTTACTACGAGCAGTACTTC. Translated: CASSSSGDSYYEQYF. The rearrangement links TRBV7-3 to TRBJ2-5; the D gene is possibly TRBD1 (5 bases). The J call may be mistaken, given a closer DNA end match to TRBJ2-7. This CDR3 has 15 amino acids. Germline CDR1 SGHTA, CDR2 FQGTGA.

The chain is built from TRBV7-9 and TRBJ1-6, with 7 bases matching TRBD1. CDR1 SEHNR and CDR2 FQNEAQ come from the germline V gene (reference sequence). CDR3 length: 16 residues. V was clipped by 1 base and J by 0 bases; unmatched bases: 0. The CDR3 coding sequence is TGTGCCAGCAGCTTAGGGACAGGCTCCTATAATTCACCCCTCCACTTT. Its protein is CASSLGTGSYNSPLHF.

The chain uses TRBV7-3 and TRBJ1-3, with D possibly TRBD1 on 6 matching bases. Trimming removed 1 base from V and 9 bases from J, with 13 bases in between. Germline V lookup: CDR1 SGHTA, CDR2 FQGTGA. This CDR3 has 14 amino acids. CDR3 amino acids: CASSLRDTGSTIYF. The DNA of the CDR3 is TGTGCCAGCAGCTTAAGGGACACGGGGAGCACCATATATTTT. The full variable domain, its missing parts supplied by reference TRBV7-3 and TRBJ1-3, is GAGVSQTPSNKVTEKGKYVELRCDPISGHTALYWYRQSLGQGPEFLIYFQGTGAADDSGLPNDRFFAVRPEGSVSTLKIQRTERGDSAVYLCASSLRDTGSTIYFGEGSWLTVV.

This chain connects TRBV7-6 to TRBJ2-1; the match to TRBD1 covers 8 bases. The CDR3 runs 16 residues. Trimming took 4 bases from V and 5 from J; bases not matched to a gene: 10. In germline, CDR1 is SGHVS, CDR2 FNYEAQ. The CDR3 DNA sequence: TGTGCCAGCAGCTCAGGACCGACAGGGGCCGACAATGAGCAGTTCTTC. Translation: CASSSGPTGADNEQFF.

To note about this clone: One end of the junction is discordant with germline, which a read error may explain. V usage is TRBV7-9 and J usage is TRBJ1-2; 7 bases align to TRBD1. CDR3 size: 18 residues. Per germline, CDR1 SEHNR and CDR2 FQNEAQ (reference sequence). This CDR3 reads CSSSPAPGTARANYGYTF. The CDR3 nucleotides read TGTTCCAGCAGTCCAGCCCCCGGGACAGCCCGAGCTAACTATGGCTACACCTTC.

This clone appeared a few times. The gene calls are TRBV5-4 and TRBJ2-3; 10 nucleotides match TRBD2. The germline V gene has CDR1 SGHNT and CDR2 YYREEE (reference sequence). The trim removed 2 bases at V and 2 bases at J, leaving 5 bases unmatched. The CDR3 runs to 16 residues. Written as DNA, the CDR3 is TGTGCCAGCAGCTTTCGTAGCGGGGGGTTCACAGATACGCAGTATTTT. Amino acid sequence: CASSFRSGGFTDTQYF.

The chain couples TRBV7-8 to TRBJ1-2; D uncertain. The V end lost 1 base, the J end lost 0 bases, and 15 bases lay between the germline ends. This CDR3 has 17 amino acids. Germline CDR1 and CDR2: SGHVS and FQNEAQ. CDR3 amino acids: CASSLGERPGANYGYTF. In nucleotides, the CDR3 is TGTGCCAGCAGCTTAGGAGAGAGGCCGGGAGCTAACTATGGCTACACCTTC.

The CDR3 here is CASSSRRNEQYF. For the CDR3, the DNA is TGTGCCAGCAGCTCACGCAGGAACGAGCAGTACTTC. The genes are TRBV7-6 and TRBJ2-7; D gene ambiguous. The CDR3 consists of 12 residues. Trimming shortened V by 4 bases and J by 5 bases, and 9 bases separated the two germline ends. Germline CDR1 SGHVS, CDR2 FNYEAQ.

The CDR3 spells CASTTPGTGDGYTF. CDR3 nucleotide sequence: TGTGCCAGCACCACCCCAGGGACAGGGGATGGCTACACCTTC. This sequence joins TRBV27 and TRBJ1-2; 10 bases are shared with TRBD1. CDR3 length equals 14 residues. Looked up from germline, CDR1 is MNHEY and CDR2 is SMNVEV (reference sequence). After removal of 7 bases from V and 6 bases from J, the junction contained 8 bases not matched to a gene.

This clone was counted a single time. The chain is built from TRBV7-9 and TRBJ2-1; D is unresolved. In germline, CDR1 is SEHNR, CDR2 FQNEAQ (reference sequence). Trimming took off 0 bases at V and 0 bases at J, with 12 bases between the two ends. This CDR3 spans 17 amino acids. The DNA for the CDR3 is TGTGCCAGCAGCTTAGCCCACGAAGCGAGCTCCTACAATGAGCAGTTCTTC. It yields the protein CASSLAHEASSYNEQFF.

The chain combines TRBV18 with TRBJ1-2, with a possible D match to TRBD1 (5 bases). The length of the CDR3 is 15 residues. CDR1 KGHSH and CDR2 LQKENI come from the germline V gene. The germline V and J ends were trimmed by 1 base and 1 base, with 10 bases remaining between them. CDR3: CASSPLQEINYGYTF. The DNA for the CDR3 is TGTGCCAGCTCACCACTACAGGAGATTAACTATGGCTACACCTTC.

V usage is TRBV6-6 and J usage is TRBJ2-3; D gene unclear. Germline V gene lookup returns CDR1 MNHNY and CDR2 SVGAGI (reference sequence). Trimming removed 2 bases at V and 2 bases at J, with 8 bases between. The CDR3 contains 14 residues. This chain's CDR3 is CASSYGGFTDTQYF. CDR3 DNA: TGTGCCAGCAGTTACGGCGGTTTCACAGATACGCAGTATTTT.